Shown below are 6 T cell receptor beta chains from a single sample sequenced in a study of OX40 agonist ivuxolimab in advanced cancers. Produced via immunoSEQ multiplex PCR; TCRdb's table is partial and in-frame only. The table includes about 98,000 clones, roughly nine tenths detected once. This sample comprised CD4+ or CD8+ T cells sorted from blood, obtained in a trial of the OX40 agonist ivuxolimab. The receptors here all came from an adult with an advanced solid tumor such as melanoma, head and neck, liver or kidney cancer.

This chain connects TRBV9 to TRBJ1-2, with 7 bases that match TRBD1. Germline assignment: CDR1 SGDLS and CDR2 YYNGEE. V lost 4 bases to trimming and J lost 2 bases; unmatched junction nucleotides: 5. The CDR3 runs 14 residues. The CDR3 nucleotides read TGTGCCAGCAGCCCAAAGACAGGGAACTATGGCTACACCTTC. Residues: CASSPKTGNYGYTF.

The gene calls are TRBV2 and TRBJ1-2, with 8 bases lining up with TRBD1. V lost 6 bases, J lost 0 bases, and 3 bases stayed unmatched. From germline, CDR1 is SNHLY and CDR2 FYNNEI. This CDR3 contains 14 residues. The CDR3 is CASRAGGANYGYTF. In nucleotides, the CDR3 is TGTGCCAGCAGAGCAGGGGGCGCTAACTATGGCTACACCTTC.

This chain connects TRBV18 to TRBJ2-2; 7 bases match TRBD1. The J segment lost 5 bases and the V segment lost 3 bases, leaving 12 bases of the junction unmatched. Germline V gene lookup returns CDR1 KGHSH and CDR2 LQKENI. CDR3 size: 17 residues. The CDR3 DNA follows: TGTGCCAGCTCACCCCCCCAGGCAGGGGGAAAAACCGGGGAGCTGTTTTTT. Protein: CASSPPQAGGKTGELFF. The entire variable domain, with the rest obtained from reference TRBV18 and TRBJ2-2, is as follows: NAGVMQNPRHLVRRRGQEARLRCSPMKGHSHVYWYRQLPEEGLKFMVYLQKENIIDESGMPKERFSAEFPKEGPSILRIQQVVRGDSAAYFCASSPPQAGGKTGELFFGEGSRLTVL.

This clone was counted a few times. The chain employs TRBV5-4 and TRBJ2-3; D ambiguous. The CDR3 covers 15 residues. Trimming took 2 bases from V and 0 from J, leaving 10 bases between them. Per germline, CDR1 SGHNT and CDR2 YYREEE (reference sequence). The CDR3 protein is CASSFIMSSTDTQYF. In DNA, the CDR3 is TGTGCCAGCAGCTTCATCATGTCTAGCACAGATACGCAGTATTTT.

Notes on this clone: The identical CDR3 is also encoded by other nucleotide sequences in the sample. The chain employs TRBV28 and TRBJ1-1, with TRBD1 matching over 9 bases. Germline V gene sequence: CDR1 MDHEN, CDR2 SYDVKM. This CDR3 is 14 amino acids long. Trimming took 4 bases from V and 1 from J; bases not matched to a gene: 1. The DNA of the CDR3 is TGTGCCAGCAGTTCGGGACAGGGGAACACTGAAGCTTTCTTT. Translated: CASSSGQGNTEAFF.

The rearrangement links TRBV10-3 to TRBJ2-1; no reliable D call. The germline V and J ends were trimmed by 6 bases and 7 bases, with 7 bases remaining between them. Germline CDR1 ENHRY, CDR2 SYGVKD. The CDR3 contains 11 residues. CDR3 in DNA: TGTGCCATCAGGTTTAGAAATGAGCAGTTCTTC. It translates to CAIRFRNEQFF.